Listed here are 23 T cell receptor beta chains from one sample, sequenced in a study of response to subunit inactivated influenza vaccine. TCRdb passed the RT-PCR reads through MiXCR, listing each CDR3 protein once. Among over 750,000 distinct CDR3 sequences listed, less than 25% were seen once. The sample in question was PBMCs from blood, obtained roughly 5 days after vaccination. These receptors were obtained from a man between 45 and 60 years old who received an inactivated influenza vaccine.

This clonotype was seen only a few times. The chain joins TRBV20-1 to TRBJ2-5; 10 bases fit TRBD2. CDR1 is DFQATT, CDR2 SNEGSKA, per germline (reference sequence). CDR3 length: 14 amino acids. V trimming: 1 base; J trimming: 5 bases; junction bases outside the gene matches: 4. The CDR3 is CSARVSGGIETQYF. In DNA, the CDR3 is TGCAGTGCTAGAGTTAGCGGGGGGATTGAGACCCAGTACTTC.

The CDR3 bases are TGTGCCAGCAGCAACTTGACAGGGGGTCAGCCCCAGCATTTT. Its protein is CASSNLTGGQPQHF. The chain couples TRBV7-9 to TRBJ1-5; 9 bases match TRBD1. The V segment lost 5 bases and the J segment 6 bases; nucleotides outside the gene matches: 5. Germline values: CDR1 SEHNR, CDR2 FQNEAQ (reference sequence). This CDR3 has 14 residues.

The rearrangement links TRBV7-6 to TRBJ2-3; D perhaps matches TRBD2 (5 bases). Trimming took off 2 bases at V and 4 bases at J, with 10 bases between the two ends. Germline-derived CDR1 and CDR2 are SGHVS and FNYEAQ. The CDR3 has 14 amino acids. The CDR3 sequence: CASSLYSSSDTQYF. The CDR3 bases are TGTGCCAGCAGCTTATACTCTAGCTCAGATACGCAGTATTTT. Full variable domain (rest looked up from reference TRBV7-6 and TRBJ2-3): GAGVSQSPRYKVTKRGQDVALRCDPISGHVSLYWYRQALGQGPEFLTYFNYEAQQDKSGLPNDRFSAERPEGSISTLTIQRTEQRDSAMYRCASSLYSSSDTQYFGPGTRLTVL.

J is TRBJ1-1 and V is TRBV6-5, with D possibly being TRBD1 (5 bases). Germline-derived CDR1 and CDR2 are MNHEY and SVGAGI. The CDR3 sequence is 15 residues long. Trimming took 2 bases from V and 0 from J, leaving 10 bases between them. CDR3 in DNA: TGTGCCAGCAGTTACCCTGGGGCCGTGAACACTGAAGCTTTCTTT. Translated: CASSYPGAVNTEAFF.

The chain carries TRBV3-1 and TRBJ2-2, with D perhaps TRBD2 (7 bases). Germline V gene lookup returns CDR1 LGHDT and CDR2 YNNKEL (reference sequence). V was shortened by 3 bases and J by 4 bases, with 12 bases between the two germline ends. The CDR3 has 15 residues. CDR3 nucleotide sequence: TGTGCCAGCAGCCAGAGGGGGGGACCCACCGGGGAGCTGTTTTTT. Its translation is CASSQRGGPTGELFF.

The gene calls are TRBV6-5 and TRBJ2-2, with 10 bases lining up with TRBD2. CDR1 MNHEY and CDR2 SVGAGI come from the germline V gene. There are 16 residues in the CDR3. V shed 2 bases, J shed 7 bases, and the junction held 7 bases outside the gene matches. The CDR3 loop reads CASSYGLAGAGGELFF. The CDR3, as DNA: TGTGCCAGCAGTTACGGCCTAGCGGGAGCGGGCGGGGAGCTGTTTTTT.

This clonotype was observed a handful of times. The V call is TRBV18, the J call TRBJ2-2; D is ambiguous. This CDR3 is built from 13 residues. Germline V gene lookup returns CDR1 KGHSH and CDR2 LQKENI. V was pared by 1 base and J by 4 bases, with 4 bases between. The CDR3 is CASSPRVTGELFF. In DNA, the CDR3 is TGTGCCAGCTCACCACGAGTCACCGGGGAGCTGTTTTTT.

The V call is TRBV2, the J call TRBJ2-2, with TRBD1 as a possible D gene (5 bases). CDR1 and CDR2 (germline): SNHLY, FYNNEI. Trimming left V 3 bases short and J 1 base short, with 6 bases between. CDR3 length: 14 residues. DNA of the CDR3: TGTGCCAGCAGTGACAGGGTGAACACCGGGGAGCTGTTTTTT. The encoded protein is CASSDRVNTGELFF.

This chain joins TRBV6-5 and TRBJ2-7, with D possibly being TRBD2 (6 bases). V shed 0 bases and J shed 4 bases, with 13 bases lying between them. Germline V lookup: CDR1 MNHEY, CDR2 SVGAGI. The CDR3 extends over 15 amino acids. CDR3 residues: CASSYSRAGIYEQYF. The CDR3, as DNA: TGTGCCAGCAGTTACTCGAGGGCGGGAATATACGAGCAGTACTTC.

This clonotype has just a few counts. The J gene is TRBJ2-2, the V gene TRBV4-2; D is ambiguous. CDR1 LGHNA and CDR2 YNFKEQ come from the germline V gene. V lost 1 base and J 2 bases, leaving 11 bases between the germline ends. The CDR3 totals 16 residues. CDR3 region: CASSQGRRINTGELFF. In DNA, the CDR3 is TGTGCCAGCAGCCAAGGTCGCAGAATTAACACCGGGGAGCTGTTTTTT.

This clonotype was seen repeatedly, ten times or more. The genes are TRBV11-2 and TRBJ2-3, with 10 bases matching TRBD1. Losses at the gene ends were 3 bases for V and 6 bases for J; bases not matched to a gene: 0. The CDR3 sequence is 13 residues long. Germline lookup yields CDR1 SGHAT and CDR2 FQNNGV. As DNA, the CDR3 is TGTGCCAGCAGCTTGACAGGGGGCGATACGCAGTATTTT. It codes for CASSLTGGDTQYF.

The chain couples TRBV27 to TRBJ1-2; 8 positions agree with TRBD1. V lost 6 bases and J lost 4; bases outside the gene matches: 10. This CDR3 is 15 amino acids long. The germline V gene has CDR1 MNHEY and CDR2 SMNVEV (reference sequence). Here the CDR3 reads CASRPSTGVAYGYTF. The CDR3 nucleotides read TGTGCCAGCAGGCCTTCGACAGGGGTGGCCTATGGCTACACCTTC.

The chain combines TRBV4-3 with TRBJ1-6, with 8 bases lining up with TRBD1. The J segment lost 6 bases and the V segment lost 6 bases, leaving 4 bases of the junction unmatched. The germline gives CDR1 LGHNA, CDR2 YSLEER. This CDR3 is 14 amino acids long. The CDR3 loop is CASRDRAGNSPLHF. As DNA, the CDR3 is TGCGCCAGCAGGGACAGGGCCGGTAATTCACCCCTCCACTTT.

This sequence joins TRBV2 and TRBJ2-2; 7 positions match TRBD1. The CDR3 is 15 amino acids. Germline lookup yields CDR1 SNHLY and CDR2 FYNNEI. Trimming removed 1 base from V and 6 bases from J; junction bases left unmatched: 5. CDR3 protein: CASSEDRGTSGELFF. The CDR3 region has the DNA TGTGCCAGCAGTGAAGACAGGGGCACCTCCGGGGAGCTGTTTTTT.

There are a few counts of this clonotype. J is TRBJ1-3 and V is TRBV6-2 or TRBV6-3, with unresolved D. The CDR3 has 14 amino acids. Trimming removed 5 bases from V and 0 bases from J, with 8 bases in between. Germline CDR1 MNHEY, CDR2 SVGEGT. The CDR3 here is CASSTRVSGNTIYF. The CDR3 region has the DNA TGTGCCAGCAGTACCCGGGTCTCTGGAAACACCATATATTTT.

The V and J genes are TRBV14 and TRBJ1-5; D remains unclear. Germline V CDR1 and CDR2: SGHDN, FVKESK. The V gene lost 3 bases and the J gene lost 3 bases, with 18 bases spanning the gap. The length of the CDR3 is 17 residues. The DNA of the CDR3 is TGTGCCAGCAGCCAGAGCCCGACCGGAGGAACCAATCAGCCCCAGCATTTT. Amino acid sequence: CASSQSPTGGTNQPQHF.

This clonotype was seen once. The rearrangement uses TRBV7-9 and TRBJ2-7; perhaps TRBD1 as D (6 bases). Trimming removed 4 bases from V and 5 bases from J, with 18 bases in between. The CDR3 covers 15 residues. CDR1 and CDR2 (germline): SEHNR, FQNEAQ (reference sequence). The CDR3 here is CASSSDRILTNEQYF. The CDR3 DNA reads as TGTGCCAGCAGCTCAGACAGGATACTTACTAACGAGCAGTACTTC.

The table lists this clonotype with many counts. The V and J genes are TRBV20-1 and TRBJ2-4, with 8 bases identical to TRBD1. With 6 bases clipped from V and 2 bases from J, the junction kept 3 bases outside the gene matches. The CDR3 has 13 residues. Germline CDR1 and CDR2: DFQATT and SNEGSKA (reference sequence). CDR3 in DNA: TGCAGTGCCAGGGGGCGGTCCAAAAACATTCAGTACTTC. Protein sequence: CSARGRSKNIQYF.

This clonotype was observed a few times. This rearrangement joins TRBV10-3 to TRBJ2-6; weak D call: TRBD2 (6 bases). Trimming stripped 0 bases from V and 1 base from J, with 13 bases between. CDR1 and CDR2 from the germline V gene are ENHRY and SYGVKD. The CDR3 length is 18 residues. As DNA, the CDR3 is TGTGCCATCAGTGAGTCGAAGGGAGGAGTGTCTGGGGCCAACGTCCTGACTTTC. This codes for CAISESKGGVSGANVLTF.

This clonotype was seen more than once but under ten times. The chain links TRBV6-2 or TRBV6-3 to TRBJ2-1, with 8 bases identical to TRBD2. J was trimmed by 6 bases and V by 5 bases; bases with no gene match: 3. Looked up from germline, CDR1 is MNHEY and CDR2 is SVGEGT. The CDR3 totals 13 residues. DNA of the CDR3: TGTGCCAGCAGTATCGGGGGGGCCAATGAGCAGTTCTTC. Its translation: CASSIGGANEQFF.

This clonotype was counted a few times. The chain joins TRBV29-1 to TRBJ2-4, with D possibly being TRBD1 or TRBD2 (5 bases each). CDR1 is SQVTM, CDR2 ANQGSEA, per germline. V lost 6 bases and J 6 bases, leaving 12 bases between the germline ends. The CDR3 sequence is 12 residues long. CDR3 region: CSVRDGLNIQYF. The CDR3 DNA reads TGCAGCGTCCGGGACGGATTAAACATTCAGTACTTC.

The chain links TRBV18 to TRBJ2-3; no firm D call. This CDR3 is 15 amino acids long. Germline lookup yields CDR1 KGHSH and CDR2 LQKENI. V lost 7 bases to trimming and J lost 0 bases, with 14 bases between them. This chain's CDR3 is CASLQTESSTDTQYF. The CDR3 DNA follows: TGTGCCAGCTTGCAGACGGAGTCTAGCACAGATACGCAGTATTTT.

This clonotype was counted at least ten times. The chain employs TRBV12-3 or TRBV12-4 and TRBJ2-1, with TRBD1 matching 8 bases. CDR3 length equals 17 residues. Unmatched junction bases numbered 9, after V lost 5 bases and J lost 0 bases. CDR3 protein: CASSPGTGRSSYNEQFF. The DNA for the CDR3 is TGTGCCAGCAGTCCCGGGACAGGACGCAGCTCCTACAATGAGCAGTTCTTC.